This T cell receptor beta chain comes out of a study of naive and memory T cell subsets. Germline CDR1 and CDR2: SGHKS and YYEKEE (reference sequence). CDR3 length equals 15 residues. Trimming removed 1 base at V and 2 bases at J, with 13 bases between. Amplification of ligated cDNA took four PCR rounds with SP2 and nested alpha and beta constant primers. A single record per CDR3 protein comes from TCRdb applying MiXCR to the UMI-ligation and nested PCR reads. The data contain around 30,000 distinct CDR3 sequences, about 6.2% of them seen just once; the ten biggest clones take up approximately 3.3%. This clonotype turned up a few times. Noted treatment: skin biopsy from PPD injection site in Mantoux-positive individual. The library had UMIs added by 3' ligation of an oligonucleotide to TCR cDNA.

The TCR comes from an adult in good health. The sequenced sample was skin, obtained from a tuberculin skin test site. This sequence joins TRBV5-5 and TRBJ2-7, with a possible D match to TRBD2 (7 bases). The CDR3 reads CASSLCEGGTYEQYF. The CDR3 region has the DNA TGTGCCAGCAGCTTGTGCGAGGGGGGGACCTACGAGCAGTACTTC.